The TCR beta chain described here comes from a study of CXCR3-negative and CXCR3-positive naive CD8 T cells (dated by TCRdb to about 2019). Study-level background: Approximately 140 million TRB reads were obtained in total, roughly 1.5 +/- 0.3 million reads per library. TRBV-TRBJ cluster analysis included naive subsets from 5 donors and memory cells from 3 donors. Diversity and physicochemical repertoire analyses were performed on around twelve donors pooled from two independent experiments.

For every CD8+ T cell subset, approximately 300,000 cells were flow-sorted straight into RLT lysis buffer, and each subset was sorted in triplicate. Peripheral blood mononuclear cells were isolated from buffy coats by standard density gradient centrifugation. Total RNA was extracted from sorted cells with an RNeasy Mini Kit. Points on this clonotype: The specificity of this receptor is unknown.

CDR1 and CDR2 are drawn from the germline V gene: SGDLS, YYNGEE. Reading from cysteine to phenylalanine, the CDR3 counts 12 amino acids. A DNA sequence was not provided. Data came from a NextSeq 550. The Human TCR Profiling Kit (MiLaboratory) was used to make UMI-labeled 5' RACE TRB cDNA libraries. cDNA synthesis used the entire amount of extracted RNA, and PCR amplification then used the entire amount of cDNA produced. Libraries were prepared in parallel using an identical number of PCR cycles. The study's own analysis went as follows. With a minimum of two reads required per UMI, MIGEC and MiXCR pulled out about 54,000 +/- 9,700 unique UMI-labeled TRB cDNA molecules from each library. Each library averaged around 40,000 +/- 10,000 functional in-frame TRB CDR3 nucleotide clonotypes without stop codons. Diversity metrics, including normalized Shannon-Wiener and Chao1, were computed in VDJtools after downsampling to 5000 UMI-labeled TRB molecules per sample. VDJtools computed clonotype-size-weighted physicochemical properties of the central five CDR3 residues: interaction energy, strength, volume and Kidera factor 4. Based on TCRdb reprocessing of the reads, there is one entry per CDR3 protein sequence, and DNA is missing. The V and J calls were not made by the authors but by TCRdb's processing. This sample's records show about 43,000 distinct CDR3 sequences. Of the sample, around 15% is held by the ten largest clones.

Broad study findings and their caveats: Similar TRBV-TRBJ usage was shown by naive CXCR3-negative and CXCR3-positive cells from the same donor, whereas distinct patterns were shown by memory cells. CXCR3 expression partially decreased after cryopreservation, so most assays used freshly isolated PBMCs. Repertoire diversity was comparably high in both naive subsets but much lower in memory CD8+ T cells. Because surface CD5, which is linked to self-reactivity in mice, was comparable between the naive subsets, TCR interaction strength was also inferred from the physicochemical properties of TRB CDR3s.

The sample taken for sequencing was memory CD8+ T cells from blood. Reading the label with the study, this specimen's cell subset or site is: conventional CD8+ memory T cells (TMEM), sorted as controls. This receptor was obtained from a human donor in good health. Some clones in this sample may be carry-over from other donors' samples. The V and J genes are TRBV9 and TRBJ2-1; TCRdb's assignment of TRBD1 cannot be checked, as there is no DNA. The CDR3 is CASSPTGGEQFF.